The TCR beta chain described here comes from a study of cytomegalovirus exposure and HLA in healthy donors. The wider study: Sequencing of 150 million to 200 million T cells in an earlier analysis found 90 million to 120 million unique TCR beta sequences. The study, taken as a whole, reports: Most TCR sequences showed up rarely, but some public TCRs showed up in many donors. One variant, a missense change in DCLRE1C, was linked in a later analysis to TCR beta V- and J-gene trimming.

Germline lookup yields CDR1 SGHNT and CDR2 YYREEE (reference sequence). V was cut by 3 bases and J by 3 bases, with 18 bases left in between. The CDR3 is 17 amino acids. Concerning this clone itself: Its antigen is undetermined.

Both 60 Vbeta primers and 13 Jbeta primers went into the PCR. Clones were sequenced by immunoSEQ multiplex PCR, and TCRdb holds only the in-frame ones, with some missing. Found here are about 190,000 clones; the top ten clones hold about 6.8%. Sequencing was carried out using PBMCs. This sequence originates from a young man in good health and CMV-seronegative. The chain has TRBV5-4 and TRBJ2-2, with D maybe TRBD2 (8 bases). The CDR3 reads CASSSGGAAGDTGELFF. The CDR3 coding sequence is TGTGCCAGCAGCTCAGGGGGGGCAGCGGGGGACACCGGGGAGCTGTTTTTT. Full variable domain (missing parts from reference TRBV5-4 and TRBJ2-2): ETGVTQSPTHLIKTRGQQVTLRCSSQSGHNTVSWYQQALGQGPQFIFQYYREEENGRGNFPPRFSGLQFPNYSSELNVNALELDDSALYLCASSSGGAAGDTGELFFGEGSRLTVL.